Listed here is a single TCR beta chain. Which antigen it targets is not known. No much larger clonotype is one base removed from it; base qualities were not supplied. The sample was run on an Illumina HiSeq 1500. The raw public reads went through TCRdb reprocessing: fastp at Q25, MiXCR clone calling, in-frame beta chains kept. Duplicate CDR3 protein sequences are folded into a single record with the most common DNA and genes. Recorded for this sample are roughly 990,000 distinct CDR3 sequences; approximately 31% of them occurred a single time. The ten most abundant clones make up roughly an eighth of the sample. These data come from a study of T cell repertoires in cytomegalovirus infection (dated by TCRdb to 2018 to 2020). As for the study more broadly: Recently identified HLA-C-restricted CMV epitopes, whose presentation resists viral immunomodulation, were targeted by peptide stimulations together with well-studied HLA-B-restricted epitopes. The HLA type of each donor mattered for the analysis, because public TCR beta signatures pointed to carriage of CMV infection along with the matching HLA type.

Taken from the germline V gene, the CDR1 and CDR2 loops are MNHNS and SASEGT. V is cut by 0 bases and J by 8 bases, and the space between the germline ends is 17 bases. The CDR3 starts with the cysteine, ends with the phenylalanine, and has 16 residues. Of the read, only the CDR3 DNA is kept; its 48 bases are in frame from base 1. The sample's treatment or condition label, in plain terms: in vitro stimulation with specific CMV peptide epitopes to enrich CMV-specific T cells. The investigation overall reported the following: In both this cohort and an independent roughly 330-donor cohort, the cumulative frequency of public TCR beta family members distinguished carriers of CMV infection plus the relevant HLA type. The ex vivo response was dominated by HLA-C-restricted CMV-specific TCR beta clonotypes, which also provided the single most frequent clonotype in two of eight donors.

The TCR originated in a human donor in good health (CMV status not recorded). Some clones in this sample may be carry-over from other donors' samples. This specimen consisted of cultured CD8+ T cells from PBMCs, obtained from culture after CMV antigen stimulation. The sequence is built from TRBV6-1 and TRBJ2-1, and perhaps TRBD2 as D gene, on 5 matching bases. The CDR3 sequence is CASSEAAFGGSDEQFF. The DNA reads TGTGCCAGCAGTGAAGCAGCCTTTGGAGGCTCCGATGAGCAGTTCTTC.